The next 11 T cell receptor beta chains were all read from a single sample in a study of CD8+ T cells in alopecia areata. It was cDNA, reverse transcribed from extracted RNA, that served as the sequencing template. The method was immunoSEQ multiplex PCR; TCRdb's version includes in-frame clones alone and lacks a portion of them. Of about 130,000 clones in the sample, about 60% are singletons; the top ten hold 6.4%. Sequencing was performed on CD4+ T cells sorted from blood, taken at week 0. The receptors here all came from a human donor with alopecia areata.

This rearrangement joins TRBV30 to TRBJ1-4, with D hard to call. The CDR3 covers 14 residues. V lost 0 bases and J lost 7, with 12 bases in between. Germline CDR1 and CDR2: GTSNPN and SVGIG (reference sequence). The CDR3 region has the DNA TGTGCCTGGAGTGTAACCAGTCAACGTGAAAAACTGTTTTTT. This translates into CAWSVTSQREKLFF.

The table lists this clone with a few counts. This chain uses TRBV10-3 with TRBJ2-1; TRBD1 matches 9 bases. Germline trimming cut 4 bases from V and 8 bases from J; bases unmatched to any gene: 6. The CDR3 is 14 amino acids. Looked up from germline, CDR1 is ENHRY and CDR2 is SYGVKD. The CDR3 sequence: CAISVAGTGYEQFF. CDR3 nucleotide sequence: TGTGCCATCAGTGTAGCCGGGACAGGGTATGAGCAGTTCTTC.

This clone was recorded a few times. This chain uses TRBV10-3 with TRBJ2-5; TRBD1 agrees at 8 bases. CDR3 length equals 13 residues. V lost 4 bases to trimming and J lost 9 bases; unmatched junction nucleotides: 7. Germline lookup yields CDR1 ENHRY and CDR2 SYGVKD. As DNA, the CDR3 is TGTGCCATCAGTGGAGCAGGGGGCGAGTCCCAGTACTTC. It yields the protein CAISGAGGESQYF.

The CDR3 nucleotides are TGCAGTGCTGCACGGTACGAGCAGTACTTC. Its protein product is CSAARYEQYF. J is TRBJ2-7 and V is TRBV20-1, with unresolved D. Germline CDR1 and CDR2: DFQATT and SNEGSKA (reference sequence). The CDR3 covers 10 residues. V was clipped by 5 bases and J by 4 bases, with 6 bases between them.

The CDR3 loop reads CAWSSSGSQPQHF. The DNA of the CDR3 is TGTGCCTGGAGTTCGTCCGGGAGTCAGCCCCAGCATTTT. V is TRBV30 and J is TRBJ1-5; D is unresolved. Trimming cost V 2 bases and J 6 bases, with 11 bases left between them. This CDR3 is 13 amino acids long. Germline V gene lookup returns CDR1 GTSNPN and CDR2 SVGIG (reference sequence).

This clone was counted a single time. The V and J genes are TRBV7-8 and TRBJ2-7, with TRBD2 matching over 9 bases. Germline loops: CDR1 SGHVS, CDR2 FQNEAQ. The trim removed 5 bases at V and 0 bases at J, leaving 5 bases unmatched. The CDR3 length is 15 residues. The CDR3 spells CASSPIAGDSYEQYF. CDR3 in DNA: TGTGCCAGCAGCCCTATAGCGGGGGACTCCTACGAGCAGTACTTC.

The rearrangement links TRBV30 to TRBJ2-3; D is possibly TRBD2 (5 bases). Trimming shortened V by 0 bases and J by 5 bases, and 9 bases separated the two germline ends. The CDR3 is made up of 13 amino acids. The V gene's germline CDR1 is GTSNPN and CDR2 SVGIG (reference sequence). CDR3 bases: TGTGCCTGGAGTGTGGGCAGCGGAGATACGCAGTATTTT. Its translation is CAWSVGSGDTQYF.

This clone was counted between two and nine times. The CDR3 sequence: CASSGGVRTEAFF. The DNA for the CDR3 is TGCGCCAGCAGCGGGGGCGTAAGGACTGAAGCTTTCTTT. This chain joins TRBV5-1 and TRBJ1-1; weak D call: TRBD1 (6 bases). The CDR3 spans 13 residues. CDR1 and CDR2 (germline): SGHRS, YFSETQ. Between the trimmed V and J ends, which lost 4 bases and 5 bases, there was a span of 12 bases.

This clone was detected a few times. The rearrangement joins TRBV5-4 to TRBJ2-7, with 10 bases that match TRBD2. Germline CDR1 and CDR2: SGHNT and YYREEE (reference sequence). V lost 4 bases, J lost 3 bases, and 7 bases stayed unmatched. The CDR3 sequence is 15 residues long. The CDR3 loop is CASSPRASGGYEQYF. CDR3 nucleotides: TGTGCCAGCAGCCCACGGGCTAGCGGGGGCTACGAGCAGTACTTC.

In the case of this clone: In the same sample, other DNA sequences code for this CDR3. The chain uses TRBV18 and TRBJ1-2, with D perhaps matching TRBD1 (5 bases). Trimming removed 3 bases from V and 2 bases from J, with 7 bases in between. This CDR3 spans 13 amino acids. Germline V gene lookup returns CDR1 KGHSH and CDR2 LQKENI. The CDR3 nucleotides read TGTGCCAGCTCACCCGACAGAAACTATGGCTACACCTTC. This encodes CASSPDRNYGYTF.

V is TRBV29-1 and J is TRBJ2-7; D unresolved. V was pared by 3 bases and J by 2 bases, with 5 bases between. Germline values: CDR1 SQVTM, CDR2 ANQGSEA. The CDR3 runs 11 residues. The CDR3 DNA sequence: TGCAGCGTTGAGGTTACCTACGAGCAGTACTTC. Protein: CSVEVTYEQYF.